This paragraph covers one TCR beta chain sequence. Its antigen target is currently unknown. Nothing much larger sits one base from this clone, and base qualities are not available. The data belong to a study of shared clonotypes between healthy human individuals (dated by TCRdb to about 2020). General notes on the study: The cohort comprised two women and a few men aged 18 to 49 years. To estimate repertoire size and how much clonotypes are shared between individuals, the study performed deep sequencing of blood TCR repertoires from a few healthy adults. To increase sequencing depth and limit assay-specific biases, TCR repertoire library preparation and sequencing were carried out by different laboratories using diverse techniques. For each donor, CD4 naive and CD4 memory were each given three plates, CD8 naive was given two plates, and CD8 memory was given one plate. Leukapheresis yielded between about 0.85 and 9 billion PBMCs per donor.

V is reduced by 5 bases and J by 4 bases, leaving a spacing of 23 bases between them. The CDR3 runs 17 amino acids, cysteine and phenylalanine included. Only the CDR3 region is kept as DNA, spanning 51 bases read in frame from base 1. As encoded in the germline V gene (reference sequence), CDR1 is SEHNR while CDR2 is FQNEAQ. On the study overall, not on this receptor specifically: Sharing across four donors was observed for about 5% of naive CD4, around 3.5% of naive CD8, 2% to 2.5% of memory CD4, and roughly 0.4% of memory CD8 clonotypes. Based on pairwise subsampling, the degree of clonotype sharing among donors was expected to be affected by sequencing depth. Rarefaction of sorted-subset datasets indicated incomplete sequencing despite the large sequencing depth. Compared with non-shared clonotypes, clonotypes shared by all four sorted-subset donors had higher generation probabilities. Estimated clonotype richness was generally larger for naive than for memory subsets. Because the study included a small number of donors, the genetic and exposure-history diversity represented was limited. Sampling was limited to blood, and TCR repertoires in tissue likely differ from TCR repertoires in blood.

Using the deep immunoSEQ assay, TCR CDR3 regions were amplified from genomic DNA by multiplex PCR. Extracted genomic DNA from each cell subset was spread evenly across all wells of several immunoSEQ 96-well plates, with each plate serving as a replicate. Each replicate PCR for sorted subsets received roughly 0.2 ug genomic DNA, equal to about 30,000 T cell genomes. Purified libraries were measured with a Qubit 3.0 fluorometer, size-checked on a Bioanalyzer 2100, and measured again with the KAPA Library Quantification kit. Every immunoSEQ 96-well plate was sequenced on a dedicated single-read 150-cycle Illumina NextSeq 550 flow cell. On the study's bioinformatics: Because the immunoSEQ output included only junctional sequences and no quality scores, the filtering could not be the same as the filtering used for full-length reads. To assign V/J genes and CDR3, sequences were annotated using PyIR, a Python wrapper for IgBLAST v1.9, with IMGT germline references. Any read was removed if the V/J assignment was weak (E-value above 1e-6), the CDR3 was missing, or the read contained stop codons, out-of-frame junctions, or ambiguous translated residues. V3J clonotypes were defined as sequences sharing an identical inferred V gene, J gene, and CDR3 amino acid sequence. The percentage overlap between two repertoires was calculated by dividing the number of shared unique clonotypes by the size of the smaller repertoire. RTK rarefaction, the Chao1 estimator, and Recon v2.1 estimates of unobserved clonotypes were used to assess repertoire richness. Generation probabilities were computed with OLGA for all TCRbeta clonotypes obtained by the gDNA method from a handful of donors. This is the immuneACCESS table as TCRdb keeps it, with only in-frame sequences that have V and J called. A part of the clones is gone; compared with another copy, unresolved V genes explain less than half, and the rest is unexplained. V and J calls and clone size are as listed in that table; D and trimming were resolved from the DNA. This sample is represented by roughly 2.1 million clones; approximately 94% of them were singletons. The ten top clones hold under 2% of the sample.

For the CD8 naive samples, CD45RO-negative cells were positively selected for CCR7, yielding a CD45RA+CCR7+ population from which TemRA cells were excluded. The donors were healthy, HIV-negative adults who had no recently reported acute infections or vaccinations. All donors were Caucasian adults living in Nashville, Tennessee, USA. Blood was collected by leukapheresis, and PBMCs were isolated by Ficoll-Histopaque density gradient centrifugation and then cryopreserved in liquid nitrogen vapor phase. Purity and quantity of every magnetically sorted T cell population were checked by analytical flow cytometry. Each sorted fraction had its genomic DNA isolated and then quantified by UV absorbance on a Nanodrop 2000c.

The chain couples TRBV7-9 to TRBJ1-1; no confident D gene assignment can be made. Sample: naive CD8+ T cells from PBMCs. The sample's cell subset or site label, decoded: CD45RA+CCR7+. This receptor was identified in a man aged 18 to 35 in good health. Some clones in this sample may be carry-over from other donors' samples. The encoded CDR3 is CASSAKPDGRLGTEAFF. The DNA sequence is TGTGCCAGCAGCGCCAAACCGGACGGACGGTTGGGCACTGAAGCTTTCTTT.